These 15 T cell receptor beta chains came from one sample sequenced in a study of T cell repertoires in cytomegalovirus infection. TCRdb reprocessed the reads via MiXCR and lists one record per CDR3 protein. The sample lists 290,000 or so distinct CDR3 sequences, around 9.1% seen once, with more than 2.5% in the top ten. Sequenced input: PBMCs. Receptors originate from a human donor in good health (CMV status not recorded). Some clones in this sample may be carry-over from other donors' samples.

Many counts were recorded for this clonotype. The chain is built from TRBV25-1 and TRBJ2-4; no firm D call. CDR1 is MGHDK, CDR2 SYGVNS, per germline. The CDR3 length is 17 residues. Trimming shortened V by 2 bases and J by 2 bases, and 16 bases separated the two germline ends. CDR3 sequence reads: CASSEREGMGTKNIQYF. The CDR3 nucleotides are TGTGCCAGCAGTGAAAGGGAAGGGATGGGGACCAAAAACATTCAGTACTTC.

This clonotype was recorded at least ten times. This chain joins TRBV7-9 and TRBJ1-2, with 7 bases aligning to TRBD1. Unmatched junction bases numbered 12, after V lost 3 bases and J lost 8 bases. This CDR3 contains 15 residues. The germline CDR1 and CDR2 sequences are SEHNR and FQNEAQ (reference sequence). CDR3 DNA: TGTGCCAGCAGCTTTACAGGGGCGACGGGGGGAGGCTACACCTTC. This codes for CASSFTGATGGGYTF.

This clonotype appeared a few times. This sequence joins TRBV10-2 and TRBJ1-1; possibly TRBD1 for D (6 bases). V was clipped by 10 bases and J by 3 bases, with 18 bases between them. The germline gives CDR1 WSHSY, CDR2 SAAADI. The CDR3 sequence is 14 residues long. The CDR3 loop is CAIGGRGGYTEAFF. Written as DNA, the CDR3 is TGCGCCATTGGGGGTCGAGGGGGATACACTGAAGCTTTCTTT.

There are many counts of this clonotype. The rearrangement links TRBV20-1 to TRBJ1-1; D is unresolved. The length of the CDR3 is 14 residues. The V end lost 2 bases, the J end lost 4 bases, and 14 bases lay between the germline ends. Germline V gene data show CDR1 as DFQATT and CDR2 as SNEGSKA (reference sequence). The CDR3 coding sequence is TGCAGTGCTAGATCTCGGGCTGGCGGCACTGAAGCTTTCTTT. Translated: CSARSRAGGTEAFF.

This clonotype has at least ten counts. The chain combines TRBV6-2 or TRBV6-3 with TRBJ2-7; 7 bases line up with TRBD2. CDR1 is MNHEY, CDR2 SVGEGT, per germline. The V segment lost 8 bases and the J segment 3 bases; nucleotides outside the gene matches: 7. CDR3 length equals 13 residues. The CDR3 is CASWGGIVYEQYV. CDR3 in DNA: TGTGCCAGCTGGGGGGGTATAGTCTACGAGCAGTACGTC.

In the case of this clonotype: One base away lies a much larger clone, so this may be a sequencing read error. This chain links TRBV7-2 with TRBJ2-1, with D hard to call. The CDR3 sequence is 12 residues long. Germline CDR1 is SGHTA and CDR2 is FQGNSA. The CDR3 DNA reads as TGTGCCAGCACCGTAACCTACAATGCGCAGTTCTTC. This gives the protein CASTVTYNAQFF.

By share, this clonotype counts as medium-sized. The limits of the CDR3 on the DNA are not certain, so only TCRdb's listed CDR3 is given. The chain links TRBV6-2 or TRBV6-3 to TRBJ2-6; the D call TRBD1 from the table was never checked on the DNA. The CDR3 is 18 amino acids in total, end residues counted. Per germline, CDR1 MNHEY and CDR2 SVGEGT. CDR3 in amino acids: CASSSSGQGGSGANVLTF.

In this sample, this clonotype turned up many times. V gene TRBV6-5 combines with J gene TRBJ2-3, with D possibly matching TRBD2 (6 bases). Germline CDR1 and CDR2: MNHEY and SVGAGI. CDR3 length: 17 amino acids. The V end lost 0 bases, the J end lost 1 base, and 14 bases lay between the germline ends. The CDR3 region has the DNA TGTGCCAGCAGTTACTCGAAAGCTAGCGCTGGCACAGATACGCAGTATTTT. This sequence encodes CASSYSKASAGTDTQYF.

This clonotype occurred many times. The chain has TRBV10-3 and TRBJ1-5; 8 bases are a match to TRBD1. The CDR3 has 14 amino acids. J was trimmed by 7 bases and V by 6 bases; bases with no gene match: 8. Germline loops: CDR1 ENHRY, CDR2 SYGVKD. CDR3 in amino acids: CAIRDTDRDQPQHF. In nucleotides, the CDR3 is TGTGCCATCAGGGATACGGACAGGGACCAGCCCCAGCATTTT.

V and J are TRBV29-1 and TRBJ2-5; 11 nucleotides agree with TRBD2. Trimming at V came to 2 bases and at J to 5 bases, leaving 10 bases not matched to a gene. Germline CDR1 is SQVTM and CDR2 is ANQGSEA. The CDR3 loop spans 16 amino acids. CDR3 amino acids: CSVEYPTSGVRETQYF. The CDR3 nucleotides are TGCAGCGTTGAATACCCGACTAGCGGGGTTAGGGAGACCCAGTACTTC.

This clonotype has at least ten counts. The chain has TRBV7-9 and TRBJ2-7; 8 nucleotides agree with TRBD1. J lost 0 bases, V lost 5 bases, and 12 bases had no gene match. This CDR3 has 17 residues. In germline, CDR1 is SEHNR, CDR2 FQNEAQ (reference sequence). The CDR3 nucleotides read TGTGCCAGCAGCCCCCCTGTAGACAGGGGAAGCTCCTACGAGCAGTACTTC. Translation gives CASSPPVDRGSSYEQYF.

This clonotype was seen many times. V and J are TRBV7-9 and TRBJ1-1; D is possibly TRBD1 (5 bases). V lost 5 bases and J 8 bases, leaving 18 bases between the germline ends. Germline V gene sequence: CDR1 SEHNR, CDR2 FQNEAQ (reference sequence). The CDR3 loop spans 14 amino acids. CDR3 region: CASSPRVGTGEAFF. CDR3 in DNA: TGTGCCAGCAGCCCTCGCGTAGGGACGGGGGAAGCTTTCTTT.

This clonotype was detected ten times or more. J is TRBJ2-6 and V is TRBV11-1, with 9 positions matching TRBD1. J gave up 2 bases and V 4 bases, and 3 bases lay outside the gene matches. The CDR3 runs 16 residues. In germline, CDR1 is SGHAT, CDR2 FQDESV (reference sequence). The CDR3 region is CASSSRDRAGANVLTF. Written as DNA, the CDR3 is TGTGCCAGCAGCTCCCGGGACAGGGCTGGGGCCAACGTCCTGACTTTC.

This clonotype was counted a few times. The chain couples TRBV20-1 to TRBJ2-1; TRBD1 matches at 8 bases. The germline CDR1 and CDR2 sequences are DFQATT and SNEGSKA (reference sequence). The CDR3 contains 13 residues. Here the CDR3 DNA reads TGCAGCGCTCCAGGGGGCCTCTACAATGAGCAGTTCTTC. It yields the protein CSAPGGLYNEQFF.

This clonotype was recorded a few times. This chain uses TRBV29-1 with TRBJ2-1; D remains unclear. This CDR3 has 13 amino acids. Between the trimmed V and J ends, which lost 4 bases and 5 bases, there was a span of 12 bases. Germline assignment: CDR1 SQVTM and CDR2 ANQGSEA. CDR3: CSVGRRSDNEQFF. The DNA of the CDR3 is TGCAGCGTTGGAAGAAGGTCCGACAATGAGCAGTTCTTC.